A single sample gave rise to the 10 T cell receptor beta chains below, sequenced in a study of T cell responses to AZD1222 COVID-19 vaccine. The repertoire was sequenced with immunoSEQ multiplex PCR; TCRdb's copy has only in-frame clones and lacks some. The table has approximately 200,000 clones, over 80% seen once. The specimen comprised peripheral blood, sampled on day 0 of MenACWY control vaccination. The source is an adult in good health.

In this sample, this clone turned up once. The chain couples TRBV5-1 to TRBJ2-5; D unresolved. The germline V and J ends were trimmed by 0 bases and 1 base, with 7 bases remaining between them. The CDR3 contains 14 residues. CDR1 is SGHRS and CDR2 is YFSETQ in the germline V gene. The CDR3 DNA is TGCGCCAGCAGCTTGGGCGGCAGCCAAGAGACCCAGTACTTC. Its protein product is CASSLGGSQETQYF.

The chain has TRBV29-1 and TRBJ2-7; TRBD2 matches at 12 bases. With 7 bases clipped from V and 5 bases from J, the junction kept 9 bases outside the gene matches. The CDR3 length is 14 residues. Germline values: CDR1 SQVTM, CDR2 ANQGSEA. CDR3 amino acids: CSARGLAGQNEQYF. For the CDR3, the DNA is TGCAGCGCCCGAGGACTAGCGGGACAAAACGAGCAGTACTTC.

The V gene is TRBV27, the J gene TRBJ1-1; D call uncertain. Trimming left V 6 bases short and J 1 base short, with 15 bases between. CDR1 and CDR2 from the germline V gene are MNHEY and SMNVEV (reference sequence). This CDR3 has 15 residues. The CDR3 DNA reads TGTGCCAGCAGGAACTTTAATGATAGGAACACTGAAGCTTTCTTT. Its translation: CASRNFNDRNTEAFF.

CDR3 sequence: CASSQEGAEAFF. Written as DNA, the CDR3 is TGTGCCAGCAGCCAAGAAGGCGCTGAAGCTTTCTTT. The chain combines TRBV4-2 with TRBJ1-1; D is uncertain. In germline, CDR1 is LGHNA, CDR2 YNFKEQ. There are 12 residues in the CDR3. Deletions cut 0 bases from V and 6 bases from J, with 5 bases between.

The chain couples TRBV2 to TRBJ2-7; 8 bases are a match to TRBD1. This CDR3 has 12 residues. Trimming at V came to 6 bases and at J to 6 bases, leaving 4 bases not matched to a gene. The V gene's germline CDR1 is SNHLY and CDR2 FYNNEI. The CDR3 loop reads CASRDRAFEQYF. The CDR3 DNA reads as TGTGCCAGCAGGGACAGGGCATTCGAGCAGTACTTC.

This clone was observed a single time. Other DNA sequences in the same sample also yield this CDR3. CDR3 in amino acids: CSVDGVRGNTEAFF. As DNA, the CDR3 is TGCAGCGTTGATGGGGTACGGGGGAACACTGAAGCTTTCTTT. The V and J genes are TRBV29-1 and TRBJ1-1; no reliable D call. The ends were cut back, 3 bases at V and 1 base at J, with 12 bases in the middle. CDR3 size: 14 residues. CDR1 is SQVTM and CDR2 is ANQGSEA in the germline V gene.

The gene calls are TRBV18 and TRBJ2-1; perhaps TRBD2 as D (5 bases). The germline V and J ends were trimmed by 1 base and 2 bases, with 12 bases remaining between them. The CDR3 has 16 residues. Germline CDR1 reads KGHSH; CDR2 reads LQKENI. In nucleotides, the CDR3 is TGTGCCAGCTCACCACGGGTAGACGGGGCCTACAATGAGCAGTTCTTC. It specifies CASSPRVDGAYNEQFF.

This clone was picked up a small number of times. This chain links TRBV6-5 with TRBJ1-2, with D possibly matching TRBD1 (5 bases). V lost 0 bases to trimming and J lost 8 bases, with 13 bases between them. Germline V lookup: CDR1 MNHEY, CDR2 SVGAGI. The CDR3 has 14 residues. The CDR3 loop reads CASSYSGPEGGYTF. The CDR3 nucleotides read TGTGCCAGCAGTTACTCGGGTCCCGAGGGGGGCTACACCTTC.

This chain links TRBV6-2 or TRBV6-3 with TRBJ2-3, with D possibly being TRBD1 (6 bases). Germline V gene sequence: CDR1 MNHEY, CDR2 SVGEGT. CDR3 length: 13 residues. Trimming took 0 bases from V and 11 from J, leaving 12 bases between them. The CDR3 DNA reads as TGTGCCAGCAGTTACTCGGGGCAGGGGCAGCAGTATTTT. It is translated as CASSYSGQGQQYF.

The chain's CDR3 is CASSPRGRGDYGYTF. CDR3 DNA: TGTGCCAGCAGCCCTAGGGGTCGGGGGGACTATGGCTACACCTTC. The rearrangement uses TRBV7-9 and TRBJ1-2, with D maybe TRBD1 (5 bases). V lost 5 bases and J 3 bases, leaving 16 bases between the germline ends. The CDR3 runs 15 residues. Germline assignment: CDR1 SEHNR and CDR2 FQNEAQ (reference sequence). Drawing the rest from reference TRBV7-9 and TRBJ1-2, the complete variable domain is DTGVSQNPRHKITKRGQNVTFRCDPISEHNRLYWYRQTLGQGPEFLTYFQNEAQLEKSRLLSDRFSAERPKGSFSTLEIQRTEQGDSAMYLCASSPRGRGDYGYTFGSGTRLTVV.